Here is one T cell receptor beta chain with its context. Its specificity is not known. Sequenced by immunoSEQ multiplex PCR; TCRdb stores in-frame clones only, minus some. There are roughly 110,000 clones in the sample; 70% to 90% occur only once, and less than 6% lies in the top ten. Germline V gene lookup returns CDR1 SGHVS and CDR2 FQNEAQ. The CDR3 is made up of 14 amino acids. Trimming took 3 bases from V and 0 from J, leaving 9 bases between them. These data are taken from a study of T cell responses to AZD1222 COVID-19 vaccine. Findings of the study overall: Seropositive at baseline were only 5 to 7 AZD1222 recipients. Among the donors, most were white British and more were female, and clonal diversity was possibly underestimated.

The origin of this receptor is an adult who received the AZD1222 COVID-19 vaccine. Sample: peripheral blood, taken 28 days after the second AZD1222 dose. J is TRBJ2-7 and V is TRBV7-8; TRBD2 might be the D (5 bases). The CDR3 nucleotides are TGTGCCAGCAGCTTGGCGGGTATCTCCTACGAGCAGTACTTC. Translating it yields CASSLAGISYEQYF.